The 11 T cell receptor beta chains in this list originate from one sample, sequenced in a study of T cell repertoires in cytomegalovirus infection. TCRdb reprocessed the reads with MiXCR, giving one entry per CDR3 protein. Of roughly 150,000 distinct CDR3 sequences listed, under 20% are singletons. The sequenced sample consisted of CD8+ T cells from PBMCs. These receptors came from a human donor in good health (CMV status not recorded). Some clones in this sample may be carry-over from other donors' samples.

This chain uses TRBV7-6 with TRBJ1-2; no clear D. Per germline, CDR1 SGHVS and CDR2 FNYEAQ. Trimming removed 2 bases at V and 6 bases at J, with 16 bases between. This CDR3 contains 15 residues. The CDR3 coding sequence is TGTGCCAGCAGCTTATCGTTAGGAGGAGGAAATGGCTACACCTTC. Protein sequence: CASSLSLGGGNGYTF.

The chain carries TRBV5-6 and TRBJ2-1, with D hard to call. The CDR3 is made up of 13 amino acids. Trimming left V 6 bases short and J 7 bases short, with 14 bases between. Germline loops: CDR1 SGHDT, CDR2 YYEEEE. CDR3 loop: CASNPMPSNEQFF. DNA of the CDR3: TGTGCCAGCAATCCGATGCCGTCTAATGAGCAGTTCTTC.

This clonotype was observed at least ten times. The chain uses TRBV7-8 and TRBJ2-5; D is unclear. Looked up from germline, CDR1 is SGHVS and CDR2 is FQNEAQ. V lost 1 base and J 4 bases, leaving 10 bases between the germline ends. The CDR3 length is 14 residues. The CDR3 bases are TGTGCCAGCAGCTTAGTTAAGTTCCGAGAGACCCAGTACTTC. This gives the protein CASSLVKFRETQYF.

The rearrangement links TRBV7-2 to TRBJ2-1; D perhaps matches TRBD2 (6 bases). Germline V lookup: CDR1 SGHTA, CDR2 FQGNSA. Between the trimmed V and J ends, which lost 1 base and 6 bases, there was a span of 10 bases. This CDR3 has 14 amino acids. The CDR3 protein is CASSLGGTGNEQFF. Written as DNA, the CDR3 is TGTGCCAGCAGCTTAGGAGGGACTGGCAATGAGCAGTTCTTC. The full variable domain, with the rest looked up from reference TRBV7-2 and TRBJ2-1, is GAGVSQSPSNKVTEKGKDVELRCDPISGHTALYWYRQSLGQGLEFLIYFQGNSAPDKSGLPSDRFSAERTGGSVSTLTIQRTQQEDSAVYLCASSLGGTGNEQFFGPGTRLTVL.

This clonotype was seen ten or more times. The chain joins TRBV7-8 to TRBJ2-4; TRBD2 matches at 12 bases. The CDR3 has 15 residues. From germline, CDR1 is SGHVS and CDR2 FQNEAQ. V lost 5 bases to trimming and J lost 9 bases; unmatched junction nucleotides: 8. This chain's CDR3 is CASSARLAGDVIQYF. DNA of the CDR3: TGTGCCAGCAGCGCCCGACTAGCGGGAGATGTCATTCAGTACTTC.

This clonotype has more than one count but fewer than ten. The chain joins TRBV29-1 to TRBJ2-7; the match to TRBD2 covers 12 bases. V gave up 2 bases and J gave up 6 bases; unmatched junction bases: 8. Germline V gene data show CDR1 as SQVTM and CDR2 as ANQGSEA. The CDR3 extends over 15 amino acids. CDR3 DNA: TGCAGCGTTGAATGGACTAGCGGGATTAATTTCGAGCAGTACTTC. Residues: CSVEWTSGINFEQYF.

In this sample, this clonotype turned up once. This rearrangement joins TRBV7-3 to TRBJ2-1; no clear D gene. The CDR3 length is 12 residues. Trimming cost V 5 bases and J 7 bases, with 9 bases left between them. From germline, CDR1 is SGHTA and CDR2 FQGTGA. In DNA form, the CDR3 reads TGTGCCAGCAGCGCAGACCGGAATGAGCAGTTCTTC. Encoded protein: CASSADRNEQFF.

The chain uses TRBV7-8 and TRBJ1-4; no reliable D call. V was pared by 5 bases and J by 5 bases, with 15 bases between. CDR3 size: 15 residues. Germline V gene lookup returns CDR1 SGHVS and CDR2 FQNEAQ. The CDR3 DNA reads TGTGCCAGCAGCGGCAGGCGAAGGTCCAATGAAAAACTGTTTTTT. This encodes CASSGRRRSNEKLFF. Drawing the rest from reference TRBV7-8 and TRBJ1-4, the complete variable domain is GAGVSQSPRYKVAKRGQDVALRCDPISGHVSLFWYQQALGQGPEFLTYFQNEAQLDKSGLPSDRFFAERPEGSVSTLKIQRTQQEDSAVYLCASSGRRRSNEKLFFGSGTQLSVL.

In its sample, this clonotype was seen a few times. The chain carries TRBV20-1 and TRBJ2-1; TRBD2 aligns across 7 bases. The CDR3 loop spans 18 amino acids. The V segment lost 2 bases and the J segment 0 bases; nucleotides outside the gene matches: 13. Germline V gives CDR1 DFQATT, CDR2 SNEGSKA (reference sequence). The CDR3 nucleotides are TGCAGTGCTAGATCCAGGTACCGGTCTAGCGGCTCCTACAATGAGCAGTTCTTC. Translation gives CSARSRYRSSGSYNEQFF.

The chain combines TRBV7-9 with TRBJ1-5; the D gene is possibly TRBD1 (6 bases). Germline CDR1 SEHNR, CDR2 FQNEAQ (reference sequence). Trimming removed 5 bases at V and 0 bases at J, with 11 bases between. The CDR3 contains 15 residues. CDR3 amino acids: CASSTGSYSNQPQHF. DNA for the CDR3: TGTGCCAGCAGCACAGGGTCATATAGCAATCAGCCCCAGCATTTT. The variable domain in full, with the rest retrieved from reference TRBV7-9 and TRBJ1-5, is DTGVSQNPRHKITKRGQNVTFRCDPISEHNRLYWYRQTLGQGPEFLTYFQNEAQLEKSRLLSDRFSAERPKGSFSTLEIQRTEQGDSAMYLCASSTGSYSNQPQHFGDGTRLSIL.

This clonotype was recorded a few times. CDR3 in amino acids: CASSSNRGASSYEQYF. In nucleotides, the CDR3 is TGTGCCAGCAGCTCCAACAGGGGGGCGAGCTCCTACGAGCAGTACTTC. The V gene is TRBV7-9, the J gene TRBJ2-7; TRBD1 aligns across 8 bases. This CDR3 is 16 amino acids long. Germline lookup yields CDR1 SEHNR and CDR2 FQNEAQ (reference sequence). The trim removed 4 bases at V and 0 bases at J, leaving 8 bases unmatched.